Listed below are T cell receptor beta chains from one sample, sequenced in a study of CD8 T cells in ankylosing spondylitis. TCRdb re-analysed the 5' RACE reads in MiXCR, keeping a single row per CDR3 protein. In the table there are 100,000 or so distinct CDR3 sequences, more than 8.5% of which are singletons. Source material: blood, either unsorted or a sorted T cell fraction (not recorded which). These receptors originate from a male donor with ankylosing spondylitis. Each CDR3 is given without its conserved first and last residue.

v_call cdr3_length cdr3_aa
TRBV6-4 12 ASSAGDSNQPQH
TRBV27 12 ASSYGDNTGELF
TRBV16 13 ASSQDRLTYNEQF
TRBV27 9 ASSSTYEQF
TRBV10-3 15 AISERAPGTMRDEQF
TRBV20-1 15 SARALSDGRAAREQF
TRBV27 15 ASSLSRGLAAGDTQY
TRBV4-2 11 ASSQEDWLEQF
TRBV24-1 13 ATSAGLAGKYEQY
TRBV5-1 14 ASSFPGTGNPNEQF
TRBV6-2/TRBV6-3 12 ASSYWGQQETQY
TRBV6-2/TRBV6-3 15 ASSYSSLAGNTDTQY
TRBV3-1 12 ASSQESRPSLFF
TRBV5-3 8 ARSLRNLY